This T cell receptor beta chain was retrieved from a study of Graves' ophthalmopathy and Graves' hyperthyroidism. Study-level results: A classifier, a 13-signature model, separated ophthalmopathy from stable hyperthyroidism with more than 85% sensitivity and approximately 81% specificity. Most expanded clonotypes in thyroid above 0.001 frequency also showed up in blood.

This clonotype has more than one count but fewer than ten. Its antigen is unidentified. Transcripts of RNA were the source for amplifying TCR beta CDR3 regions. First-round RT-PCR used HTBI primers; second-round multiplex PCR followed. TCRdb re-called the multiplex PCR reads through MiXCR, storing one row per CDR3 protein. There are more than 1,000,000 distinct CDR3 sequences in the sample; about 35% occur only once, and 11% lies in the top ten. This CDR3 region has 16 residues. The V gene's germline CDR1 is SGHAT and CDR2 FQNNGV. Unmatched junction bases numbered 11, after V lost 5 bases and J lost 4 bases.

This receptor was identified in an adult man with Graves' hyperthyroidism. This chain joins TRBV11-2 and TRBJ2-7, with 10 positions matching TRBD1. The sequencing input was peripheral blood or thyroid tissue (not recorded which). The CDR3 reads CASSLRGTGDPYEQYF. CDR3 DNA: TGTGCCAGCAGCCTCCGGGGGACAGGGGACCCTTACGAGCAGTACTTC.